A single sample is the source of the 26 T cell receptor beta chains below, sequenced in a study of blood T cell repertoires in COVID-19. Sequencing used immunoSEQ multiplex PCR; TCRdb keeps in-frame clones, though not all of them. The table has roughly 500,000 clones, roughly 89% seen once; the top ten hold 0.9%. The sequencing sample was made of peripheral blood. All receptors come from a man aged 18 to 30 with COVID-19, enrolled during active disease.

This clone was recorded only once. The genes are TRBV30 and TRBJ1-1; the match to TRBD1 covers 7 bases. CDR3 length equals 13 residues. Germline V gene lookup returns CDR1 GTSNPN and CDR2 SVGIG (reference sequence). Trimming took 5 bases from V and 5 from J; bases not matched to a gene: 8. The CDR3 DNA is TGTGCCTGGTCCGAGGGGGCCCGGACTGAAGCTTTCTTT. This codes for CAWSEGARTEAFF.

The chain carries TRBV5-4 and TRBJ2-2; 10 positions match TRBD2. The CDR3 sequence is 14 residues long. The V gene's germline CDR1 is SGHNT and CDR2 YYREEE (reference sequence). Trimming cost V 5 bases and J 5 bases; bases outside gene matches: 3. The CDR3 here is CASRAAGGTGELFF. CDR3 sequence (DNA): TGTGCCAGCAGAGCAGCGGGGGGGACCGGGGAGCTGTTTTTT.

V and J are TRBV6-1 and TRBJ1-1, with D perhaps TRBD1 (5 bases). Trimming stripped 2 bases from V and 4 bases from J, with 11 bases between. This CDR3 is built from 14 residues. CDR1 is MNHNS and CDR2 is SASEGT in the germline V gene. CDR3: CASSEWGGVTEAFF. CDR3 DNA: TGTGCCAGCAGTGAATGGGGGGGGGTCACTGAAGCTTTCTTT.

The V call is TRBV30, the J call TRBJ2-2, with 8 bases lining up with TRBD1. Germline CDR1 and CDR2: GTSNPN and SVGIG (reference sequence). This CDR3 has 14 residues. Losses at the gene ends were 5 bases for V and 6 bases for J; bases not matched to a gene: 8. The CDR3 reads CAWGDRRFAGELFF. The CDR3 region has the DNA TGTGCCTGGGGGGACAGGCGATTTGCCGGGGAGCTGTTTTTT.

V is TRBV19 and J is TRBJ2-5; 8 bases are shared with TRBD1. Per germline, CDR1 LNHDA and CDR2 SQIVND (reference sequence). J gave up 5 bases and V 3 bases, and 5 bases lay outside the gene matches. The CDR3 consists of 14 residues. CDR3 in amino acids: CASSIQGAWETQYF. CDR3 nucleotides: TGTGCCAGTAGTATCCAGGGGGCGTGGGAGACCCAGTACTTC.

The J gene is TRBJ1-5, the V gene TRBV6-5, with D possibly matching TRBD1 (6 bases). The V end lost 5 bases, the J end lost 5 bases, and 16 bases lay between the germline ends. Germline V lookup: CDR1 MNHEY, CDR2 SVGAGI. CDR3 length: 15 amino acids. CDR3 sequence (DNA): TGTGCCAGCAGTCTAGGGGGGGGACTTTATCAGCCCCAGCATTTT. It encodes CASSLGGGLYQPQHF.

V gene TRBV19 combines with J gene TRBJ2-1; 9 positions agree with TRBD2. V lost 3 bases and J lost 7; bases outside the gene matches: 7. This CDR3 region has 15 residues. Germline CDR1 reads LNHDA; CDR2 reads SQIVND (reference sequence). CDR3 nucleotide sequence: TGTGCCAGTAGTATTGGCGGGGGGGCATGGAATGAGCAGTTCTTC. It translates to CASSIGGGAWNEQFF.

This clone has just one count. This chain joins TRBV2 and TRBJ1-1; TRBD1 aligns across 10 bases. V was clipped by 5 bases and J by 0 bases; unmatched bases: 6. Germline V gives CDR1 SNHLY, CDR2 FYNNEI. This CDR3 has 16 residues. The CDR3 nucleotides are TGTGCCAGCAGTACTAGGACAGGGGGGGTGAACACTGAAGCTTTCTTT. Translating gives CASSTRTGGVNTEAFF.

V gene TRBV11-3 combines with J gene TRBJ2-3, with TRBD1 matching 7 bases. Germline V gene sequence: CDR1 SGHNT, CDR2 YENEEA. The length of the CDR3 is 16 residues. J gave up 2 bases and V 1 base, and 6 bases lay outside the gene matches. The chain's CDR3 is CASSLGLGQFTDTQYF. CDR3 nucleotide sequence: TGTGCCAGCAGCTTAGGATTGGGACAGTTCACAGATACGCAGTATTTT.

The chain carries TRBV12-5 and TRBJ1-5, with TRBD1 matching 8 bases. V dropped 4 bases and J dropped 0; count of bases not matched to a gene: 14. The germline CDR1 and CDR2 sequences are LGHNT and FRNRAP. This CDR3 comprises 19 residues. The CDR3: CASGWVGDRLPSSNQPQHF. CDR3 in DNA: TGTGCTAGTGGTTGGGTGGGGGACAGGCTCCCATCTAGCAATCAGCCCCAGCATTTT.

The chain combines TRBV13 with TRBJ1-5, with D possibly matching TRBD1 (5 bases). Trimming took 0 bases from V and 9 from J, leaving 12 bases between them. The CDR3 is 14 residues long. CDR1 is PRHDT, CDR2 FYEKMQ, per germline (reference sequence). The chain's CDR3 is CASSLGRGGTPQHF. In nucleotides, the CDR3 is TGTGCCAGCAGCTTAGGCCGTGGAGGGACGCCCCAGCATTTT.

The chain uses TRBV19 and TRBJ2-6; D is unresolved. Germline V gene sequence: CDR1 LNHDA, CDR2 SQIVND (reference sequence). The CDR3 runs to 15 residues. Trimming cost V 3 bases and J 0 bases, with 6 bases left between them. The CDR3 region has the DNA TGTGCCAGTAGTATTGTCAACTCTGGGGCCAACGTCCTGACTTTC. Its translation is CASSIVNSGANVLTF.

The chain has TRBV7-8 and TRBJ1-5; D is possibly TRBD1 (6 bases). This CDR3 contains 15 residues. Trimming took 2 bases from V and 2 from J, leaving 10 bases between them. Germline V gene data show CDR1 as SGHVS and CDR2 as FQNEAQ. CDR3 amino acids: CASSLLQGGNQPQHF. DNA for the CDR3: TGTGCCAGCAGCTTATTACAGGGTGGCAATCAGCCCCAGCATTTT.

This rearrangement joins TRBV5-1 to TRBJ2-1, with TRBD1 identical over 9 bases. The length of the CDR3 is 15 residues. With 6 bases clipped from V and 5 bases from J, the junction kept 9 bases outside the gene matches. Germline CDR1 reads SGHRS; CDR2 reads YFSETQ. CDR3 sequence reads: CASKRTGERNNEQFF. The CDR3 DNA follows: TGCGCCAGCAAAAGGACAGGGGAGAGAAACAATGAGCAGTTCTTC.

The J gene is TRBJ2-3, the V gene TRBV7-6; D is undetermined. From germline, CDR1 is SGHVS and CDR2 FNYEAQ. The CDR3 sequence is 11 residues long. V was clipped by 8 bases and J by 1 base, with 4 bases between them. The CDR3 loop is CASEGTDTQYF. CDR3 in DNA: TGTGCCAGCGAGGGCACAGATACGCAGTATTTT.

The chain links TRBV2 to TRBJ2-2; maybe TRBD2 (6 bases). The CDR3 runs 14 residues. Trimming stripped 5 bases from V and 4 bases from J, with 11 bases between. The germline V gene encodes CDR1 SNHLY and CDR2 FYNNEI. The CDR3 sequence is CASSSRDFTGELFF. As DNA, the CDR3 is TGTGCCAGCAGTAGTCGGGACTTCACCGGGGAGCTGTTTTTT.

The V call is TRBV10-2, the J call TRBJ1-3; TRBD1 is a possible D gene (5 bases). Germline V gives CDR1 WSHSY, CDR2 SAAADI. CDR3 length equals 16 residues. V lost 3 bases and J 3 bases, leaving 15 bases between the germline ends. The CDR3: CASSDWGGIGGNTIYF. In DNA, the CDR3 is TGCGCCAGCAGTGACTGGGGGGGGATAGGTGGAAACACCATATATTTT.

J is TRBJ2-7 and V is TRBV27; 9 bases match TRBD2. The CDR3 length is 14 residues. Unmatched junction bases numbered 6, after V lost 5 bases and J lost 4 bases. The V gene's germline CDR1 is MNHEY and CDR2 SMNVEV (reference sequence). The CDR3 sequence is CASSPGGRGYEQYF. In DNA, the CDR3 is TGTGCCAGCAGTCCGGGCGGGAGGGGTTACGAGCAGTACTTC.

This clone has only one observation. Other DNA variants within this sample encode the same CDR3. This chain links TRBV29-1 with TRBJ2-3; a possible D gene is TRBD2 (7 bases). The V end lost 6 bases, the J end lost 0 bases, and 10 bases lay between the germline ends. The CDR3 length is 13 residues. The V gene's germline CDR1 is SQVTM and CDR2 ANQGSEA. The CDR3 nucleotides read TGCAGCGTGGGGGGGCGTAGCACAGATACGCAGTATTTT. Its protein is CSVGGRSTDTQYF.

The J gene is TRBJ2-1, the V gene TRBV19, with 9 bases that match TRBD1. CDR1 and CDR2 from the germline V gene are LNHDA and SQIVND (reference sequence). V shed 4 bases and J 9 bases; nucleotides not matched to a gene: 10. The CDR3 extends over 15 amino acids. The CDR3 sequence is CASSRWGQGVGEQFF. CDR3 coding DNA: TGTGCCAGTAGTAGATGGGGACAGGGTGTGGGTGAGCAGTTCTTC.

The chain recombines TRBV5-4 with TRBJ2-7, with 7 bases matching TRBD2. Germline loops: CDR1 SGHNT, CDR2 YYREEE (reference sequence). The ends lost 0 bases at V and 8 bases at J; junction bases unmatched: 2. The CDR3 runs 12 residues. CDR3 DNA sequence: TGTGCCAGCAGCTTGGAAGCGGGGCAGCAGTACTTC. The encoded protein is CASSLEAGQQYF.

The V and J genes are TRBV9 and TRBJ2-2; TRBD2 aligns across 7 bases. J gave up 4 bases and V 3 bases, and 12 bases lay outside the gene matches. This CDR3 region has 17 residues. The germline V gene has CDR1 SGDLS and CDR2 YYNGEE. CDR3 bases: TGTGCCAGCAGCGCCCTGACTGGCGGGGGAACCACCGGGGAGCTGTTTTTT. It specifies CASSALTGGGTTGELFF.

V and J are TRBV7-6 and TRBJ2-1, with a possible D match to TRBD1 (6 bases). V was pared by 1 base and J by 0 bases, with 10 bases between. The CDR3 has 16 amino acids. Germline lookup yields CDR1 SGHVS and CDR2 FNYEAQ. The CDR3 sequence is CASSLVGDTSYNEQFF. The CDR3 DNA follows: TGTGCCAGCAGCTTAGTAGGGGACACCTCCTACAATGAGCAGTTCTTC.

The V call is TRBV5-5, the J call TRBJ2-7; D might be TRBD1 (6 bases). This CDR3 region has 17 residues. Between the trimmed V and J ends, which lost 4 bases and 0 bases, there was a span of 20 bases. Germline-derived CDR1 and CDR2 are SGHKS and YYEKEE (reference sequence). The CDR3 spells CASSVLQGTLSSYEQYF. CDR3 in DNA: TGTGCCAGCAGCGTGCTCCAGGGGACCCTTAGCTCCTACGAGCAGTACTTC.

J is TRBJ2-1 and V is TRBV24-1, with 15 bases lining up with TRBD2. This CDR3 is 19 amino acids long. CDR1 is KGHDR, CDR2 SFDVKD, per germline. The V gene end was trimmed by 3 bases and the J gene end by 3 bases; junction bases not matched to a gene: 8. CDR3 sequence reads: CATSDLGLAGGPGYNEQFF. The CDR3 DNA follows: TGTGCCACCAGTGATCTCGGACTAGCGGGAGGGCCCGGCTACAATGAGCAGTTCTTC.

The chain recombines TRBV5-5 with TRBJ1-6; TRBD1 might be the D (6 bases). The CDR3 has 16 residues. Germline V CDR1 and CDR2: SGHKS, YYEKEE (reference sequence). Trimming removed 4 bases from V and 7 bases from J, with 18 bases in between. The CDR3 spells CASSPRTVSLNSPLHF. As DNA, the CDR3 is TGTGCCAGCAGCCCCAGGACAGTATCTCTAAATTCACCCCTCCACTTT. The full variable domain, with the rest looked up from reference TRBV5-5 and TRBJ1-6, is DAGVTQSPTHLIKTRGQQVTLRCSPISGHKSVSWYQQVLGQGPQFIFQYYEKEERGRGNFPDRFSARQFPNYSSELNVNALLLGDSALYLCASSPRTVSLNSPLHFGNGTRLTVT.